This T cell receptor (beta chain) appears in the sequencing data of a study of T-cell reconstitution after alpha-beta-depleted transplantation in children. Unique molecular identifiers were used to barcode this TCRbeta library. Each CDR3 protein gets one entry after TCRdb re-called the PCR reads with MiXCR. Of about 580,000 distinct CDR3 sequences in the sample, 23% were seen once. This clonotype was picked up a small number of times. Its antigen remains unknown. This CDR3 is 14 amino acids long. The germline gives CDR1 DFQATT, CDR2 SNEGSKA (reference sequence). The V end lost 0 bases, the J end lost 2 bases, and 7 bases lay between the germline ends. Study observations and caveats: Approximately two months post-transplant, alpha-beta T cells reportedly originated from several hundred expanded graft clones.

The receptor comes from a boy younger than two who had a stem cell transplant for acute myeloid leukemia, so the T cells may come from the graft donor. The sample was PBMCs, mostly from graft donor cells, taken 360 days after TCRalphabeta/CD19-depleted stem cell transplant. This chain links TRBV20-1 with TRBJ2-2, with a possible D match to TRBD1 (5 bases). The DNA for the CDR3 is TGCAGTGCTAGAGATCAGGGAAACACCGGGGAGCTGTTTTTT. This encodes CSARDQGNTGELFF.